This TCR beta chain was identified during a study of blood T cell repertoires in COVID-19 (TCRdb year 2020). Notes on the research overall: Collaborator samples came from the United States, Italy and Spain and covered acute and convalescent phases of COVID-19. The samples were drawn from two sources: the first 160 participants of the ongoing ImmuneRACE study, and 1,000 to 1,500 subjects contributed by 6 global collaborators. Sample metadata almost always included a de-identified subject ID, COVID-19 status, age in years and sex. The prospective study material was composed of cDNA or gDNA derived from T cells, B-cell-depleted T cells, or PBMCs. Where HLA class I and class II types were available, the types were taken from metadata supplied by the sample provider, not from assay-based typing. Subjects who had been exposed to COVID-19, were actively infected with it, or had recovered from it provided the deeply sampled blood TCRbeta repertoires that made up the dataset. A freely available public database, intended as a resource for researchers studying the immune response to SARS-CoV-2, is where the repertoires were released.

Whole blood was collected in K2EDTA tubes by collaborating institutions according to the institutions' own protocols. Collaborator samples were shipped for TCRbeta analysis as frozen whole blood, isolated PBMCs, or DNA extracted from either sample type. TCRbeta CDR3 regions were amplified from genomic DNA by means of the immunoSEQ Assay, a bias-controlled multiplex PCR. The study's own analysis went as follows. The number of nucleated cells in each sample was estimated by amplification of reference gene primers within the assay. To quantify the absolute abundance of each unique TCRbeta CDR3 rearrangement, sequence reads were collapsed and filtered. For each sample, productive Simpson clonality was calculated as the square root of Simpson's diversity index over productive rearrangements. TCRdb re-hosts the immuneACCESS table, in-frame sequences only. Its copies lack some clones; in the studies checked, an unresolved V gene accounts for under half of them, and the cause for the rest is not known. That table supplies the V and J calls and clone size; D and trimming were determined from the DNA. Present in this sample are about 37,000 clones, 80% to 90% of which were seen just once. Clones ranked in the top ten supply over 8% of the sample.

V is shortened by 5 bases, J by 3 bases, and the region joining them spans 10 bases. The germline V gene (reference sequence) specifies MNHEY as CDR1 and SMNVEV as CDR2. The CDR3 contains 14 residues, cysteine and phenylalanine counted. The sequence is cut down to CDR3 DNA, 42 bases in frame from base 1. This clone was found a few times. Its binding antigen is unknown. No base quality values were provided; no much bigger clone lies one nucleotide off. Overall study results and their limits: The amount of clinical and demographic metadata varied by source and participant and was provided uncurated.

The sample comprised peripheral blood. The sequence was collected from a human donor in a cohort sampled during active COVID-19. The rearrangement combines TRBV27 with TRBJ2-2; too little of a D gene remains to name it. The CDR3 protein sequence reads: CASSPRSYTGELFF. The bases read TGTGCCAGCAGTCCGCGTAGTTACACCGGGGAGCTGTTTTTT.